A few counts support the clone carrying this TCR beta chain. No antigen is known for it. This specimen belongs to a study of T-cell memory formation after mild COVID-19. Study-level background: The two donors had largely donor-specific TCR clusters.

Regarding the study as a whole: Researchers found some responding clones in pre-infection memory, a sign that cross-reactive memory joined.

TCRdb reprocessed the 5' RACE reads via MiXCR and lists one record per CDR3 protein. The sample lists a few hundred thousand distinct CDR3 sequences; approximately 22% were seen once. Material: PBMCs or a T cell subset sorted from them (not recorded which). This receptor was obtained from a man aged 18-30 years who had mild COVID-19 (a few samples of this study predate the infection). Cell type and time point are not known.

CDR3 residues: CASSSPSRDRKADTQYF. Here the CDR3 DNA reads TGTGCCAGCAGTTCCCCCTCCCGGGACAGAAAGGCAGATACGCAGTATTTT. The chain couples TRBV6-6 to TRBJ2-3; 7 bases are a match to TRBD1. Germline V gene data show CDR1 as MNHNY and CDR2 as SVGAGI (reference sequence). V trimming: 4 bases; J trimming: 4 bases; junction bases outside the gene matches: 14. The CDR3 loop spans 17 amino acids.